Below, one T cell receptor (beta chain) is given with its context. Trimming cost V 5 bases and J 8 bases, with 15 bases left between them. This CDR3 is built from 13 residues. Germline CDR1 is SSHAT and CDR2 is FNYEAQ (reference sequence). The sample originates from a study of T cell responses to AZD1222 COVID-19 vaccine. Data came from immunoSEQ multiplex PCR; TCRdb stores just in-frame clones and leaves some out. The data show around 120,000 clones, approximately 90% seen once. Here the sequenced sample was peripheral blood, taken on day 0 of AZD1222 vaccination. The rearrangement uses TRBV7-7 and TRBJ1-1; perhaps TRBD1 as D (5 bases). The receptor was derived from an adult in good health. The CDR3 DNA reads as TGTGCCAGCAGCCCCAACACGGGACTCGAAGCTTTCTTT. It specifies CASSPNTGLEAFF.